The TCR beta chain under discussion was sequenced for a study of beta chain features in type 1 diabetes. Reverse transcription of all isolated RNA meant that expressed TCRB transcripts were sequenced. Profiling relied on immunoSEQ multiplex PCR, and the TCRdb table lists in-frame clones only, not all of them. The repertoire holds 330,000 or so clones, with 20% as singletons. This clonotype was obtained from a young woman in good health. The source material was naive CD4+ T cells from blood.

CDR3 in amino acids: CASSLVRNTEAFF. The CDR3 DNA reads as TGTGCCAGCAGCTTGGTGCGTAACACTGAAGCTTTCTTT. The genes are TRBV7-8 and TRBJ1-1; D not resolved. Germline V gene lookup returns CDR1 SGHVS and CDR2 FQNEAQ. V was trimmed by 3 bases and J by 2 bases, leaving 7 bases between them. The CDR3 runs 13 residues.